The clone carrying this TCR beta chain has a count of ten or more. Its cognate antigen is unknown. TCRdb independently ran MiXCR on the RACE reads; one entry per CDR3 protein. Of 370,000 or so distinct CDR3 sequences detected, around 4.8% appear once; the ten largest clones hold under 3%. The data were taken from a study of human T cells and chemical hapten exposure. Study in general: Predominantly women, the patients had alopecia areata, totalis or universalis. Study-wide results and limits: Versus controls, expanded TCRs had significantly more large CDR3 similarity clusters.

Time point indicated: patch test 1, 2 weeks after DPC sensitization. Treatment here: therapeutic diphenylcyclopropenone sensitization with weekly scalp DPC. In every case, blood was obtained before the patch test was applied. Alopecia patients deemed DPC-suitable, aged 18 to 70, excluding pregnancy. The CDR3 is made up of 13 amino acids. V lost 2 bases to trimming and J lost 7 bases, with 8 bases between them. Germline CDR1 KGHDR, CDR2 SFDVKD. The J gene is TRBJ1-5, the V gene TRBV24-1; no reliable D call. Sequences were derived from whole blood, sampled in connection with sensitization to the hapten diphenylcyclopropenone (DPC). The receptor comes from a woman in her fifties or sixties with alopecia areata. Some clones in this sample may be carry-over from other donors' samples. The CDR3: CATSDYIYQPQHF. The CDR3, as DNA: TGTGCCACCAGTGATTATATTTACCAGCCCCAGCATTTT.